This passage covers 3 T cell receptor beta chains from one sample sequenced in a study of T cell responses to AZD1222 COVID-19 vaccine (dated by TCRdb to the early 2020s). What the time point label conveys for this sample: sample from adult after SARS-CoV-2 infection, after symptom onset. The library relied on the immunoSEQ multiplex PCR assay. Drawn from immuneACCESS, this table holds only the in-frame rearrangements with V and J called that TCRdb kept. Clones are partly lost; checked studies trace under half to an unresolved V gene and leave the rest unexplained. The sample includes 140,000 to 150,000 clones, with around 92% observed a single time. Together, the top ten hold less than 15% of the sample. The input for sequencing was peripheral blood, taken after recovery from COVID-19. The receptor source for this set is an adult who had recovered from COVID-19.

The V and J genes are TRBV13 and TRBJ2-7; TRBD2 aligns across 12 bases. The J segment lost 4 bases and the V segment lost 5 bases, leaving 3 bases of the junction unmatched. Germline V gene lookup returns CDR1 PRHDT and CDR2 FYEKMQ (reference sequence). The CDR3 loop spans 14 amino acids. The CDR3 region has the DNA TGTGCCAGCAGCGGGGGGACTAGCGGGTACGAGCAGTACTTC. This encodes CASSGGTSGYEQYF.

The chain employs TRBV5-1 and TRBJ2-5; the D call may be TRBD1 or TRBD2 (5 bases each). V dropped 0 bases and J dropped 4 bases, with 13 bases sitting between them. CDR3 length: 15 amino acids. In germline, CDR1 is SGHRS, CDR2 YFSETQ. The DNA of the CDR3 is TGCGCCAGCAGCTTGGACGGGGACGGAGCAGAGACCCAGTACTTC. This sequence encodes CASSLDGDGAETQYF.

V gene TRBV28 combines with J gene TRBJ2-6, with D unclear. The CDR3 consists of 18 residues. Germline CDR1 reads MDHEN; CDR2 reads SYDVKM. V lost 6 bases and J lost 0, with 18 bases in between. The CDR3 region has the DNA TGTGCCAGCAGCCAATTGACATTCACCCACTCTGGGGCCAACGTCCTGACTTTC. Translated: CASSQLTFTHSGANVLTF.